This T cell receptor beta chain was observed in a study of CD4 and CD8 cells across lung adenocarcinoma regions. Germline V gene data show CDR1 as DFQATT and CDR2 as SNEGSKA (reference sequence). The CDR3 covers 12 residues. The germline V and J ends were trimmed by 5 bases and 8 bases, with 15 bases remaining between them. Samples came from patients with localized non-small cell lung adenocarcinoma. Using its own MiXCR run on the PCR reads, TCRdb lists one record per CDR3 protein. The sample holds tens of thousands of distinct CDR3 sequences, roughly half seen once. This sequence joins TRBV20-1 and TRBJ1-2; D unresolved. The sequenced sample consisted of CD8+ T cells from the center of a lung tumor. The origin of this receptor is a female donor with lung adenocarcinoma. The CD4 and CD8 labels of this study may be unreliable. The CDR3 nucleotides are TGCAGTGCTTCGCCCGGCCTGGGCGGCTACACCTTC. Its protein product is CSASPGLGGYTF.